The rows below give T cell receptor beta chains drawn from one sample of a study of CD8 T cells in Susac syndrome. Each CDR3 protein gets one entry after TCRdb re-called the immunoSEQ multiplex PCR reads with MiXCR. The sample yields 250,000 to 300,000 distinct CDR3 sequences, approximately 84% seen once. Sequenced: CD8+ T cells from PBMCs. These receptors came from a human donor with multiple sclerosis. The CDR3 runs from the conserved cysteine through the conserved F or W. Each record gives: V gene, CDR3 protein.

V: TRBV7-8
CDR3: CASSLIRTASSDSNQPQHF

V: TRBV6-5
CDR3: CASSPTSGRHYEQYF

V: TRBV4-1
CDR3: CASSHRIAEGYEQYF

V: TRBV11-2
CDR3: CASTLGGPQETQYF

V: TRBV6-2/TRBV6-3
CDR3: CASSYTLRTSGVSTDTQYF

V: TRBV7-2
CDR3: CASSLIAGVLNEQFF

V: TRBV27
CDR3: CASSFGTRGTYEQYF

V: TRBV2
CDR3: CASPKEGLANMNTEAFF

V: TRBV11-1
CDR3: CASSLDPEETQYF

V: TRBV7-7
CDR3: CASSLEPLRRYQETQYF

V: TRBV7-3
CDR3: CVGKGEETQYF

V: TRBV12-3/TRBV12-4
CDR3: CASSFAGSTDEQYF

V: TRBV28
CDR3: CASSAPWAFRNNEQFF

V: TRBV27
CDR3: CASSLTRGYNSPLHF

V: TRBV19
CDR3: CASSITSGRITGELFF

V: TRBV6-5
CDR3: CASRLLGSYEQYF

V: TRBV20-1
CDR3: CSAREVSYEQFF

V: TRBV20-1
CDR3: CSASGTSGPYGTDTQYF

V: TRBV9
CDR3: CASSVSTGTGANVLTF

V: TRBV7-8
CDR3: CASSLDSGVEQYF

V: TRBV6-6
CDR3: CASSQYREEAKNIQYF

V: TRBV4-2
CDR3: CASSQAYPGREAFF

V: TRBV4-1
CDR3: CASRTGATLMNTEAFF

V: TRBV20-1
CDR3: CSARVGAEQYF

V: TRBV7-9
CDR3: CASSNRDGGQETQYF

V: TRBV28
CDR3: CASSAPFSGGSYNEQFF

V: TRBV27
CDR3: CASSSGTSSDTQYF

V: TRBV7-9
CDR3: CASSSPTGIGKETQYF

V: TRBV28
CDR3: CASSQPTEALETQYF

V: TRBV5-1
CDR3: CASSLPLDRVSGNEQFF

V: TRBV7-9
CDR3: CASSQRTTTNEKLFF

V: TRBV12-3/TRBV12-4
CDR3: CASSPSGRPYEQYF

V: TRBV7-9
CDR3: CASSSSQRRYEQYF

V: TRBV9
CDR3: CASSVGGGDEQFF

V: TRBV5-6
CDR3: CASSLSLAVKAKNIQYF

V: TRBV7-9
CDR3: CASSADRSQEFVHEQYF

V: TRBV24-1
CDR3: CATGDRADTQYF

V: TRBV3-1
CDR3: CASSQDGGAYEAFF

V: TRBV7-9
CDR3: CASSFQSGTTVKNIQYF

V: TRBV6-5
CDR3: CASSSSGWDNEQFF

V: TRBV12-3/TRBV12-4
CDR3: CASSSRASGTYEQYF

V: TRBV9
CDR3: CASSVDGEDMPYGYTF

V: TRBV28
CDR3: CASSFRALRPAYEQYF

V: TRBV27
CDR3: CASHAGSKGTDTQYF

V: TRBV29-1
CDR3: CSVPFSGSSVNEQFF